This entry is about one TCR beta chain. Germline CDR1 reads GTSNPN; CDR2 reads SVGIG (reference sequence). Trimming removed 3 bases at V and 0 bases at J, with 7 bases between. CDR3 length: 13 amino acids. Assay used: immunoSEQ multiplex PCR; TCRdb lists only in-frame clones, some missing. The sample lists a few hundred thousand clones; around 90% were seen once. The record originates from a study of control samples from healthy donors and cancer patients. The clonotype originates from a man in his forties with head and neck cancer. Sequenced: PBMCs. V usage is TRBV30 and J usage is TRBJ2-3; D is ambiguous. The CDR3 DNA reads TGTGCCTGGAGGGGAAGTAGCACAGATACGCAGTATTTT. Protein: CAWRGSSTDTQYF.